The 27 T cell receptor beta chains presented below share a single source sample, sequenced in a study of Tregs in tolerant kidney transplant recipients (dated by TCRdb to the late 2010s). The meaning of the sample's time point label: blood sample drawn before combined kidney and bone marrow transplant. The method was the immunoSEQ multiplex PCR assay. Not all clones reach the TCRdb copy of this immuneACCESS table, which keeps in-frame sequences only. Checked studies attribute under half of the gap to unresolved V genes and leave the rest unexplained. The table of this sample itemizes approximately 31,000 clones. Of the sample, about 8.1% is held by the ten largest clones. Specimen: CD8+ T cells from blood, collected before the transplant. The source of these receptors is a human donor who received a combined kidney and bone marrow transplant.

Notes on this clone: The sequence runs out 3 residues before the end of the CDR3; the remainder is reconstructed from the germline J gene. This chain links TRBV19 with TRBJ1-5; tentatively, D is TRBD1 (6 bases). This CDR3 has 13 amino acids. Trimming removed 6 bases from V and 5 bases from J, with 11 bases in between. Per the germline V gene, CDR1 is LNHDA and CDR2 is SQIVND (reference sequence). This CDR3 reads CASRAGEDQPQHF. CDR3 bases read: TGTGCCAGTAGGGCAGGGGAGGATCAGCCC.

Note on this clone: The CDR3 end falls 3 residues outside the read, so it is completed with the germline J gene. The chain carries TRBV7-9 and TRBJ2-5, with 9 nucleotides matching TRBD1. Germline V gene sequence: CDR1 SEHNR, CDR2 FQNEAQ (reference sequence). The CDR3 contains 15 residues. The V gene end was trimmed by 5 bases and the J gene end by 5 bases; junction bases not matched to a gene: 9. The DNA read from the CDR3 is TGTGCCAGCAGCATGGCCGGGACAGGGAGGGAGACC. It encodes CASSMAGTGRET. The whole CDR3 is CASSMAGTGRETQYF.

On this clone itself: The read gets to within 3 residues of the CDR3 end, and the germline J gene fills in the rest. V usage is TRBV5-1 and J usage is TRBJ1-1; unclear D gene. V was shortened by 0 bases and J by 1 base, with 10 bases between the two germline ends. Germline CDR1 SGHRS, CDR2 YFSETQ. This CDR3 region has 15 residues. The covered CDR3 bases are TGCGCCAGCAGCTTGGGTTTGTACACGAACACTGAA. Amino acids: CASSLGLYTNTE. The CDR3 as a whole reads CASSLGLYTNTEAFF.

Turning to this clone: The read terminates 3 residues ahead of where the CDR3 ends, so the germline J gene completes it. V usage is TRBV2 and J usage is TRBJ2-3; D is undetermined. The CDR3 runs 13 residues. Germline V gives CDR1 SNHLY, CDR2 FYNNEI. V gave up 3 bases and J gave up 2 bases, with 6 bases separating them. The part of the CDR3 DNA that was read is TGTGCCAGCAGTGACCTATCCACAGATACG. Translating gives CASSDLSTDT. The whole CDR3 reads CASSDLSTDTQYF.

For this clone: The missing CDR3 end, 3 residues past where the read stops, is filled in from the germline J gene. The V and J genes are TRBV7-6 and TRBJ2-3; a weak D match, TRBD2 (6 bases). Germline assignment: CDR1 SGHVS and CDR2 FNYEAQ. The CDR3 runs to 14 residues. The ends were cut back, 5 bases at V and 0 bases at J, with 9 bases in the middle. The CDR3 region is CASSPSGSTDTQYF. Partial CDR3 DNA: TGTGCCAGCAGCCCCAGCGGGAGCACAGATACG.

Notes on this clone: Coverage ceases 3 residues before the CDR3 finishes, and the germline J gene fills in the end. The genes are TRBV5-4 and TRBJ2-7, with TRBD2 matching over 8 bases. Trimming removed 3 bases from V and 5 bases from J; junction bases left unmatched: 10. The CDR3 extends over 15 amino acids. Germline assignment: CDR1 SGHNT and CDR2 YYREEE (reference sequence). CDR3 DNA, as far as it was read: TGTGCCAGCAGCTCCGAACCGGGACTAGTCCACGAG. Protein product: CASSSEPGLVHE. In full, the CDR3 reads CASSSEPGLVHEQYF.

About this clone itself: The read finishes 3 residues shy of the CDR3 end, and the germline J gene is used to complete it. The chain uses TRBV5-1 and TRBJ1-4; 7 positions agree with TRBD1. Trimming removed 4 bases from V and 8 bases from J; junction bases left unmatched: 11. CDR3 length: 15 residues. Germline lookup yields CDR1 SGHRS and CDR2 YFSETQ. The sequenced CDR3 bases are TGCGCCAGCAGCCCCTTCTGGGACAGCGACGAAAAA. Amino acid sequence: CASSPFWDSDEK. The complete CDR3 protein is CASSPFWDSDEKLFF. The full variable domain, completed using reference TRBV5-1 and TRBJ1-4, is KAGVTQTPRYLIKTRGQQVTLSCSPISGHRSVSWYQQTPGQGLQFLFEYFSETQRNKGNFPGRFSGRQFSNSRSEMNVSTLELGDSALYLCASSPFWDSDEKLFFGSGTQLSVL.

This CDR3 is CASSSGGTGAYEQYF. The sequenced part of the CDR3 DNA is TGTGCCAGCAGCTCAGGCGGGACAGGGGCCTACGAG. The chain is built from TRBV7-8 and TRBJ2-7; 10 nucleotides line up with TRBD1. The observed sequence ends 3 residues before the CDR3 terminus, with the missing tail filled in from the germline J gene. The CDR3 has 15 amino acids. The germline V gene encodes CDR1 SGHVS and CDR2 FQNEAQ. V lost 4 bases and J lost 2; bases outside the gene matches: 5.

On this clone itself: The read falls 3 residues short of the CDR3 end, and the missing part is taken from the germline J gene. The genes are TRBV29-1 and TRBJ1-1; D perhaps matches TRBD1 (6 bases). Germline CDR1 is SQVTM and CDR2 is ANQGSEA. There are 19 residues in the CDR3. V dropped 0 bases and J dropped 0 bases, with 23 bases sitting between them. This chain's CDR3 is CSVEDRLDWGGGLNTEAFF. CDR3 DNA (partial): TGCAGCGTTGAAGATCGATTGGATTGGGGCGGGGGGCTGAACACTGAA.

As regards this clone: Read coverage stops 3 residues before the CDR3 terminus; the germline J gene supplies the remainder. The rearrangement uses TRBV20-1 and TRBJ2-1; the D gene is possibly TRBD2 (6 bases). There are 13 residues in the CDR3. V was shortened by 4 bases and J by 3 bases, with 10 bases between the two germline ends. The V gene's germline CDR1 is DFQATT and CDR2 SNEGSKA (reference sequence). Partial CDR3 DNA: TGCAGTGCTAAGGAGGGGCTCTACAATGAG. Translation: CSAKEGLYNE. The entire CDR3 protein reads CSAKEGLYNEQFF.

Incomplete CDR3 DNA: TGTGCCAGTAGTATTGAAGGACAGGGATTTCAGCCC. It specifies CASSIEGQGFQP. The entire CDR3 sequence reads CASSIEGQGFQPQHF. The chain joins TRBV19 to TRBJ1-5, with 8 nucleotides matching TRBD1. The read stops 3 residues short of the end of the CDR3; the missing end is completed from the germline J gene. Germline V gene sequence: CDR1 LNHDA, CDR2 SQIVND (reference sequence). The CDR3 sequence is 15 residues long. The J segment lost 6 bases and the V segment lost 3 bases, leaving 7 bases of the junction unmatched.

Partial CDR3 DNA: TGTGCCAGTAGTATAGAGGGGCGGGGACAGGGCTACAATGAG. Residues: CASSIEGRGQGYNE. The entire CDR3 reads CASSIEGRGQGYNEQFF. The chain joins TRBV19 to TRBJ2-1; TRBD1 matches at 9 bases. The observed sequence ends 3 residues before the CDR3 terminus, with the missing tail filled in from the germline J gene. Germline-derived CDR1 and CDR2 are LNHDA and SQIVND (reference sequence). The trim removed 0 bases at V and 3 bases at J, leaving 6 bases unmatched. CDR3 size: 17 residues.

Concerning this clone: The read falls 3 residues short of the CDR3 end, and the missing part is taken from the germline J gene. The chain combines TRBV29-1 with TRBJ2-7; 10 bases are a match to TRBD1. After removal of 8 bases from V and 5 bases from J, the junction contained 12 bases not matched to a gene. This CDR3 region has 14 residues. Germline V gives CDR1 SQVTM, CDR2 ANQGSEA. The CDR3 sequence is CSQSAGTGDDEQYF. The DNA read from the CDR3 is TGCAGCCAATCGGCAGGGACAGGGGACGACGAG.

Remarks on this clone: The observed sequence ends 3 residues before the CDR3 terminus, with the missing tail filled in from the germline J gene. The J gene is TRBJ2-2, the V gene TRBV5-1; 7 bases map to TRBD2. Germline V CDR1 and CDR2: SGHRS, YFSETQ. The CDR3 is 13 residues long. Unmatched junction bases numbered 0, after V lost 2 bases and J lost 5 bases. CDR3 DNA (partial): TGCGCCAGCAGCTTCGGGGGGACCGGGGAG. The encoded protein is CASSFGGTGE. The entire CDR3 protein reads CASSFGGTGELFF. The complete variable domain, with remaining parts taken from reference TRBV5-1 and TRBJ2-2, reads KAGVTQTPRYLIKTRGQQVTLSCSPISGHRSVSWYQQTPGQGLQFLFEYFSETQRNKGNFPGRFSGRQFSNSRSEMNVSTLELGDSALYLCASSFGGTGELFFGEGSRLTVL.

Regarding this clone: The DNA ends 3 residues before the CDR3 does, and the rest of the CDR3 is filled in from the germline J gene. V is TRBV5-1 and J is TRBJ2-3; D is unresolved. CDR1 and CDR2 from the germline V gene are SGHRS and YFSETQ. CDR3 size: 15 residues. The sequenced part of the CDR3 DNA is TGCGCCAGCAGCTTGGACGTACTAACCCTAATCCCG. Encoded protein: CASSLDVLTLIP. From start to end, the CDR3 is CASSLDVLTLIPQYF.

Points on this clone: Sequencing ends 3 residues short of the CDR3 end; the germline J gene provides the rest. The chain joins TRBV2 to TRBJ2-7, with a possible D match to TRBD2 (7 bases). The CDR3 spans 16 residues. CDR1 is SNHLY and CDR2 is FYNNEI in the germline V gene. With 3 bases removed from V and 0 bases from J, the gap between germline ends came to 15 bases. CDR3 amino acids: CASSDGGAEPSYEQYF. CDR3 bases read: TGTGCCAGCAGTGATGGGGGGGCGGAGCCCTCCTACGAG.

A remark on this clone: The sequenced fragment ends 3 residues before the CDR3 boundary, so the rest is inferred from the germline J gene. The chain employs TRBV19 and TRBJ2-1; 11 bases fit TRBD2. This CDR3 is built from 15 residues. V gave up 7 bases and J gave up 4 bases; unmatched junction bases: 6. Germline CDR1 reads LNHDA; CDR2 reads SQIVND (reference sequence). CDR3 sequence: CASTAGTSGYNEQFF. CDR3 DNA (partial): TGTGCCAGTACCGCCGGGACTAGCGGATACAATGAG.

A word on this clone: The read stops 3 residues short of the end of the CDR3; the missing end is completed from the germline J gene. This sequence joins TRBV5-1 and TRBJ1-1; TRBD1 matches 9 bases. Germline lookup yields CDR1 SGHRS and CDR2 YFSETQ. V trimming: 7 bases; J trimming: 3 bases; junction bases outside the gene matches: 7. The CDR3 is 14 residues long. The covered CDR3 bases are TGCGCCAGCGGCCCCGGGACAGGGTACACTGAA. Protein product: CASGPGTGYTE. The CDR3 as a whole reads CASGPGTGYTEAFF.

With regard to this clone: Sequencing ends 3 residues short of the CDR3 end; the germline J gene provides the rest. This chain joins TRBV7-2 and TRBJ2-7, with 7 nucleotides matching TRBD1. V trimming: 0 bases; J trimming: 6 bases; junction bases outside the gene matches: 11. The CDR3 is 16 residues long. CDR1 and CDR2 from the germline V gene are SGHTA and FQGNSA. The CDR3 bases that were read are TGTGCCAGCAGCTTAGCGATCGGGACAGTCCGAGTCGAG. Translated, it gives CASSLAIGTVRVE. The full CDR3 is CASSLAIGTVRVEQYF. The complete variable domain, with remaining parts taken from reference TRBV7-2 and TRBJ2-7, reads GAGVSQSPSNKVTEKGKDVELRCDPISGHTALYWYRQSLGQGLEFLIYFQGNSAPDKSGLPSDRFSAERTGGSVSTLTIQRTQQEDSAVYLCASSLAIGTVRVEQYFGPGTRLTVT.

Notes on this clone: Sequencing ends 3 residues short of the CDR3 end; the germline J gene provides the rest. The chain is built from TRBV2 and TRBJ1-2; a weak D match, TRBD1 (5 bases). In germline, CDR1 is SNHLY, CDR2 FYNNEI. The CDR3 sequence is 14 residues long. The DNA read from the CDR3 is TGTGCCAGCAGCGGCTCCGGGGGACTAGAGGGC. This sequence encodes CASSGSGGLEG. The full CDR3 reads CASSGSGGLEGYTF.

To note about this clone: Coverage ceases 3 residues before the CDR3 finishes, and the germline J gene fills in the end. J is TRBJ2-5 and V is TRBV7-2, with a tentative D call TRBD2 (6 bases). The CDR3 consists of 15 residues. Per germline, CDR1 SGHTA and CDR2 FQGNSA. Trimming cost V 5 bases and J 1 base, with 14 bases left between them. Partial CDR3 DNA: TGTGCCAGCAGCCCCGGGACTTCTCCCCAAGAGACC. As protein: CASSPGTSPQET. The full-length CDR3 reads as CASSPGTSPQETQYF.

CDR3 residues: CAISDKGDTTSQETQYF. The CDR3 bases that were read are TGTGCCATCAGTGATAAAGGGGACACAACTTCCCAAGAGACC. J is TRBJ2-5 and V is TRBV10-3; tentatively, D is TRBD1 (6 bases). The read halts 3 residues ahead of the CDR3 end, with the missing end drawn from the germline J gene. Between the trimmed V and J ends, which lost 3 bases and 1 base, there was a span of 18 bases. CDR1 and CDR2 from the germline V gene are ENHRY and SYGVKD. The CDR3 spans 17 residues.

Comment on this clone: The sequenced fragment ends 3 residues before the CDR3 boundary, so the rest is inferred from the germline J gene. This sequence joins TRBV2 and TRBJ1-2, with 10 bases that match TRBD1. V gave up 4 bases and J gave up 4 bases; unmatched junction bases: 12. The CDR3 length is 17 residues. Germline CDR1 is SNHLY and CDR2 is FYNNEI. CDR3 region: CASSAGEGQGSFYGYTF. Partial CDR3 DNA: TGTGCCAGCAGTGCAGGGGAGGGACAGGGGAGTTTCTATGGC.

Comments on this clone: The read falls 3 residues short of the CDR3 end, and the missing part is taken from the germline J gene. The genes are TRBV7-2 and TRBJ2-7; TRBD2 aligns across 9 bases. Germline CDR1 SGHTA, CDR2 FQGNSA. This CDR3 has 15 amino acids. V lost 5 bases and J lost 3; bases outside the gene matches: 8. This CDR3 is CASSQGAGGGYEQYF. The sequenced CDR3 bases are TGTGCCAGCAGCCAGGGAGCGGGGGGAGGCTACGAG.

Note on this clone: Coverage ceases 3 residues before the CDR3 finishes, and the germline J gene fills in the end. The V and J genes are TRBV2 and TRBJ2-1, with 12 positions matching TRBD1. Looked up from germline, CDR1 is SNHLY and CDR2 is FYNNEI. The CDR3 is 16 residues long. Germline trimming cut 6 bases from V and 6 bases from J; bases unmatched to any gene: 9. CDR3 protein: CASRGLGTGGINEQFF. Partial CDR3 DNA: TGTGCCAGCAGGGGTCTCGGGACAGGGGGCATCAATGAG.

Of note for this clone: The read terminates 3 residues ahead of where the CDR3 ends, so the germline J gene completes it. The V call is TRBV6-2 or TRBV6-3, the J call TRBJ2-1, with 7 positions matching TRBD2. The germline gives CDR1 MNHEY, CDR2 SVGEGT. V lost 2 bases and J lost 2; bases outside the gene matches: 6. The length of the CDR3 is 16 residues. The CDR3 protein is CASSYPGDYTYNEQFF. The CDR3 DNA, read in part, is TGTGCCAGCAGTTACCCTGGGGACTATACCTACAATGAG.

Concerning this clone itself: The read gets to within 3 residues of the CDR3 end, and the germline J gene fills in the rest. The chain uses TRBV6-2 or TRBV6-3 and TRBJ1-5; the D is unclear. Per the germline V gene, CDR1 is MNHEY and CDR2 is SVGEGT. Deletions cut 2 bases from V and 0 bases from J, with 11 bases between. The CDR3 consists of 16 residues. CDR3 protein: CASSYGAVTSNQPQHF. The part of the CDR3 DNA that was read is TGTGCCAGCAGTTACGGCGCGGTTACTAGCAATCAGCCC.